The TCR beta chain under discussion was sequenced for a study of T-cell reconstitution after alpha-beta-depleted transplantation in children. Points from the study as a whole: At day 60, the high TCRbeta diversity found in some patients originated from recipient T cells and thymic progenitors that had survived.

Unique molecular identifiers were incorporated when the TCRbeta library was constructed. TCRdb reprocessed the PCR reads with MiXCR, giving one entry per CDR3 protein. Of about 210,000 distinct CDR3 sequences listed, roughly 15% are singletons. The table lists this clonotype with a few counts. No antigen is known for it. The germline V gene encodes CDR1 LGHNA and CDR2 YSLEER. V lost 0 bases, J lost 0 bases, and 12 bases lay in between. The CDR3 contains 16 residues. This clonotype was obtained from a male patient between 2 and 15 years old who had a stem cell transplant for acute lymphoblastic leukemia, so the T cells may come from the graft donor. This chain links TRBV4-3 with TRBJ2-7; the D is unclear. The sequencing used PBMCs, mostly from graft donor cells, collected 360 days after TCRalphabeta/CD19-depleted stem cell transplant. DNA of the CDR3: TGCGCCAGCAGCCAAGATGAAGCGATGGGCTCCTACGAGCAGTACTTC. Its translation: CASSQDEAMGSYEQYF.